This paragraph covers one T cell receptor beta chain sequence. The study ran its PCR with 60 Vbeta and 13 Jbeta primers. Method: immunoSEQ multiplex PCR; TCRdb's copy keeps in-frame clones and lacks some. The sample has roughly 100,000 clones, around 76% seen once. This entry belongs to a study of cytomegalovirus exposure and HLA in healthy donors. Germline values: CDR1 LNHNV, CDR2 YYDKDF (reference sequence). The CDR3 contains 12 residues. Between the trimmed V and J ends, which lost 5 bases and 7 bases, there was a span of 11 bases. The chain uses TRBV15 and TRBJ1-2; D is ambiguous. Material: PBMCs. This TCR came from a woman aged 45-65 years in good health and CMV-seropositive. In DNA, the CDR3 is TGTGCCACCAGCCGGGATTCAAGTGGCTACACCTTC. It yields the protein CATSRDSSGYTF.